These 8 T cell receptor beta chains were sequenced from one sample in a study of STAT5B mutations in CD4+ large granular lymphocyte leukemia. The assay was immunoSEQ multiplex PCR, and TCRdb's table has in-frame clones only and misses some. The sample includes about 28,000 clones, 65% to 85% seen only once; the top ten take approximately 6.2%. Sequencing used CD4+ T cells from blood buffy coats. These receptor sequences come from a human donor in good health.

The V gene is TRBV10-3, the J gene TRBJ2-3; D might be TRBD1 (6 bases). Germline V CDR1 and CDR2: ENHRY, SYGVKD. V was shortened by 5 bases and J by 1 base, with 13 bases between the two germline ends. The CDR3 covers 15 residues. In DNA form, the CDR3 reads TGTGCCATCAGTAACAGGGCGGGCGGCACAGATACGCAGTATTTT. It is translated as CAISNRAGGTDTQYF.

This rearrangement joins TRBV6-5 to TRBJ1-5, with D unclear. CDR1 and CDR2 from the germline V gene are MNHEY and SVGAGI. The CDR3 sequence is 15 residues long. Trimming removed 4 bases from V and 5 bases from J, with 15 bases in between. DNA of the CDR3: TGTGCCAGCAGTTCGGTCTCGGCGGGGTATCAGCCCCAGCATTTT. Its protein is CASSSVSAGYQPQHF.

J is TRBJ2-3 and V is TRBV9; the match to TRBD2 covers 8 bases. Germline CDR1 SGDLS, CDR2 YYNGEE. CDR3 length equals 16 residues. Losses at the gene ends were 1 base for V and 4 bases for J; bases not matched to a gene: 8. The CDR3 is CASSVTGSGGSDTQYF. The DNA for the CDR3 is TGTGCCAGCAGCGTAACCGGGAGCGGGGGATCAGATACGCAGTATTTT.

This clone was picked up one time. The chain joins TRBV5-4 to TRBJ2-1; TRBD1 matches at 7 bases. Germline loops: CDR1 SGHNT, CDR2 YYREEE (reference sequence). The trim removed 2 bases at V and 8 bases at J, leaving 7 bases unmatched. This CDR3 spans 14 amino acids. The CDR3 coding sequence is TGTGCCAGCAGCTTTCGCAACAGGGGAGATGAGCAGTTCTTC. Translation gives CASSFRNRGDEQFF.

V gene TRBV2 combines with J gene TRBJ1-4, with D uncertain. V was clipped by 5 bases and J by 5 bases, with 15 bases between them. Per germline, CDR1 SNHLY and CDR2 FYNNEI. This CDR3 comprises 15 residues. DNA for the CDR3: TGTGCCAGCAGTACGGAGTCGTCGGAAAATGAAAAACTGTTTTTT. This sequence encodes CASSTESSENEKLFF.

The V call is TRBV7-9, the J call TRBJ1-6; D may be TRBD1 (5 bases). Trimming stripped 2 bases from V and 8 bases from J, with 10 bases between. Germline V gene lookup returns CDR1 SEHNR and CDR2 FQNEAQ (reference sequence). This CDR3 is 14 amino acids long. This chain's CDR3 is CASSLLGTDSPLHF. CDR3 nucleotides: TGTGCCAGCAGCTTACTCGGGACTGATTCACCCCTCCACTTT.

This clone was seen a single time. The chain joins TRBV11-2 to TRBJ1-6; D gene ambiguous. Germline V CDR1 and CDR2: SGHAT, FQNNGV. CDR3 length: 16 residues. V was cut by 0 bases and J by 10 bases, with 16 bases left in between. The DNA for the CDR3 is TGTGCCAGCAGCTTAGATCTGGGAGTACGGCAATCACCCCTCCACTTT. It yields the protein CASSLDLGVRQSPLHF.

The CDR3 region is CASSQDFRASSGNTIYF. The CDR3 DNA is TGCGCCAGCAGCCAAGATTTTAGGGCCTCATCTGGAAACACCATATATTTT. This chain joins TRBV4-3 and TRBJ1-3; no definite D call. The germline V gene encodes CDR1 LGHNA and CDR2 YSLEER. Trimming took 0 bases from V and 1 from J, leaving 13 bases between them. The CDR3 has 17 amino acids.